This T cell receptor (beta chain) comes out of a study of T-cell reconstitution after alpha-beta-depleted transplantation in children. Points from the study as a whole: Some patients' high day-60 TCRbeta diversity was attributed to recipient cells surviving conditioning.

Losses at the gene ends were 3 bases for V and 0 bases for J; bases not matched to a gene: 3. The CDR3 spans 18 residues. Using unique molecular identifiers, the investigators prepared the TCRbeta library. MiXCR was run by TCRdb on the PCR reads, yielding one entry per CDR3 protein. The sample lists about 1,000,000 distinct CDR3 sequences, about 29% occurring once. Regarding this clonotype: Antigen unknown.

Specimen: PBMCs, mostly from graft donor cells, collected 360 days after TCRalphabeta/CD19-depleted stem cell transplant. The V call is TRBV12-3 or TRBV12-4, the J call TRBJ2-6, with 12 bases identical to TRBD1. The sequence was obtained from a boy less than two years old who had a stem cell transplant for SCID, so the T cells may come from the graft donor. This CDR3 is CASSFWDRGLSGANVLTF. The CDR3 DNA reads as TGTGCCAGCAGTTTCTGGGACAGGGGGCTCTCTGGGGCCAACGTCCTGACTTTC.